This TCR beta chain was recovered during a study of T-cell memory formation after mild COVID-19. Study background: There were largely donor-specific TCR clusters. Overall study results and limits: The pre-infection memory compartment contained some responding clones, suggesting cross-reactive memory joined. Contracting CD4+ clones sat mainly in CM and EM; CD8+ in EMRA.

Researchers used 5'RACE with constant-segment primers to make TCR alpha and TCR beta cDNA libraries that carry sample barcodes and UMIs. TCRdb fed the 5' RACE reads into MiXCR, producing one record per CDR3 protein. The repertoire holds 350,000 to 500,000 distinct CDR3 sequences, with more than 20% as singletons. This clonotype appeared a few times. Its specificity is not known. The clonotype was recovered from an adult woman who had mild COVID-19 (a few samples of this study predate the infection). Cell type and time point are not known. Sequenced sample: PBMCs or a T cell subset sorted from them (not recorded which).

The CDR3 DNA reads as TGCGCCAGCAGCCGAGGGACAGGGGGCTTGTACACTGAAGCTTTCTTT. As protein: CASSRGTGGLYTEAFF. This chain links TRBV5-1 with TRBJ1-1; 12 nucleotides line up with TRBD1. Looked up from germline, CDR1 is SGHRS and CDR2 is YFSETQ. This CDR3 is built from 16 residues. Trimming at V came to 4 bases and at J to 3 bases, leaving 7 bases not matched to a gene.